The following is a TCR beta chain sequence with its context. This entry comes from a study of neurological immune-mediated disorders. Each CDR3 protein is one row after TCRdb ran MiXCR on the 5' RACE reads. Counted here are roughly 100,000 distinct CDR3 sequences, roughly 3.5% occurring once; the ten biggest clones make up 5% to 7.5%. This receptor was identified in a woman aged 18 to 35 with multiple sclerosis. The material sequenced was PBMCs.

CDR3 sequence (DNA): TGCGCCAGCAGCCAGTATTCAGGGAATCAGAACTATGGCTACACCTTC. Translating gives CASSQYSGNQNYGYTF. This chain links TRBV5-1 with TRBJ1-2; a possible D gene is TRBD1 (5 bases). Germline assignment: CDR1 SGHRS and CDR2 YFSETQ. The CDR3 has 16 residues. V lost 4 bases and J lost 2, with 18 bases in between.